One and the same sample provided the 32 T cell receptor beta chains below, sequenced in a study of blood T cell repertoires in COVID-19. Profiling relied on immunoSEQ multiplex PCR, and the TCRdb table lists in-frame clones only, not all of them. The data show 160,000 or so clones, about 90% seen once. Sequenced material: peripheral blood. All receptors come from a man aged 60-69 years with acute or convalescent COVID-19.

The chain combines TRBV10-3 with TRBJ1-2, with D tentatively TRBD1 (5 bases). This CDR3 is 16 amino acids long. Trimming left V 2 bases short and J 5 bases short, with 18 bases between. Per germline, CDR1 ENHRY and CDR2 SYGVKD. The CDR3 DNA reads TGTGCCATCAGTGAGGGGATTGGCAGGGCAGAATATGGCTACACCTTC. Translation: CAISEGIGRAEYGYTF.

The gene calls are TRBV3-1 (or the pseudogene TRBV3-2) and TRBJ2-2; TRBD1 is a possible D gene (5 bases). The CDR3 is 14 amino acids. Germline V CDR1 and CDR2: LGHDT, YNNKEL (reference sequence). The germline V and J ends were trimmed by 2 bases and 4 bases, with 8 bases remaining between them. The CDR3 region has the DNA TGTGCCAGCAGCCAACAGGGAAGCACCGGGGAGCTGTTTTTT. Amino acids: CASSQQGSTGELFF.

The chain carries TRBV10-2 and TRBJ2-1; 12 bases are a match to TRBD1. Trimming took 5 bases from V and 6 from J; bases not matched to a gene: 5. This CDR3 spans 15 amino acids. CDR1 and CDR2 from the germline V gene are WSHSY and SAAADI. CDR3 in DNA: TGCGCCAGCAGTTGGGACAGGGGGCGCATCAATGAGCAGTTCTTC. Translating it yields CASSWDRGRINEQFF.

The genes are TRBV6-5 and TRBJ1-6, with D maybe TRBD1 (6 bases). Trimming shortened V by 7 bases and J by 9 bases, and 19 bases separated the two germline ends. This CDR3 has 15 residues. Germline CDR1 reads MNHEY; CDR2 reads SVGAGI. CDR3 loop: CASTLSTGTSSPLHF. In nucleotides, the CDR3 is TGTGCCAGCACCCTATCGACAGGAACGTCTTCACCCCTCCACTTT.

The chain joins TRBV19 to TRBJ2-5; tentative D call: TRBD2 (5 bases). Germline V gene sequence: CDR1 LNHDA, CDR2 SQIVND (reference sequence). V lost 7 bases and J lost 5, with 17 bases in between. This CDR3 region has 14 residues. The CDR3 nucleotides read TGTGCCAGTACGGGCACGAAGAGAGGGGAGACCCAGTACTTC. Translation gives CASTGTKRGETQYF.

The rearrangement links TRBV27 to TRBJ2-1; unclear D gene. The CDR3 length is 14 residues. The germline gives CDR1 MNHEY, CDR2 SMNVEV (reference sequence). V lost 0 bases and J lost 4, with 7 bases in between. CDR3 nucleotides: TGTGCCAGCAGTTTATCGGCAGCGTACAATGAGCAGTTCTTC. It encodes CASSLSAAYNEQFF.

The V gene is TRBV2, the J gene TRBJ2-3; TRBD2 matches at 9 bases. CDR1 and CDR2 (germline): SNHLY, FYNNEI. The junction had 10 bases not matched to a gene; V was cut back by 5 bases and J by 7 bases. The CDR3 extends over 15 amino acids. The CDR3 DNA reads TGTGCCAGCAGTTCCGGGACTAGCCTGTCCTATACGCAGTATTTT. Protein product: CASSSGTSLSYTQYF.

V and J are TRBV5-1 and TRBJ2-1; D remains unclear. Germline CDR1 and CDR2: SGHRS and YFSETQ. Trimming pared 0 bases from V and 7 bases from J, leaving 8 bases between. The CDR3 runs to 13 residues. The CDR3 DNA is TGCGCCAGCAGCTTGGTTGAGCTTAATGAGCAGTTCTTC. Encoded protein: CASSLVELNEQFF.

This clone showed up just once. This sequence joins TRBV20-1 and TRBJ1-1; perhaps TRBD1 as D (5 bases). V shed 3 bases and J shed 1 base, with 12 bases lying between them. The CDR3 is 14 residues long. The germline V gene encodes CDR1 DFQATT and CDR2 SNEGSKA (reference sequence). CDR3 residues: CSASRGSANTEAFF. The CDR3, as DNA: TGCAGTGCTAGTAGGGGTTCGGCGAACACTGAAGCTTTCTTT.

The chain combines TRBV15 with TRBJ2-1, with D possibly matching TRBD1 (6 bases). Germline CDR1 reads LNHNV; CDR2 reads YYDKDF (reference sequence). The CDR3 is 20 amino acids. The V and J ends lost 1 base and 5 bases respectively, with 27 bases between them. The CDR3 spells CATSRGQILGATLKDNEQFF. The CDR3 nucleotides are TGTGCCACCAGCAGAGGTCAAATTTTGGGGGCGACTTTGAAAGACAATGAGCAGTTCTTC.

The rearrangement links TRBV5-6 to TRBJ2-1; 9 bases match TRBD1. V shed 2 bases and J 5 bases; nucleotides not matched to a gene: 2. The CDR3 has 14 amino acids. Germline V gives CDR1 SGHDT, CDR2 YYEEEE. For the CDR3, the DNA is TGTGCCAGCAGCTTAGGGACAGGGAACAATGAGCAGTTCTTC. Amino acids: CASSLGTGNNEQFF.

The V and J genes are TRBV19 and TRBJ1-2; 7 bases are a match to TRBD1. J lost 4 bases, V lost 6 bases, and 2 bases had no gene match. The CDR3 totals 12 residues. CDR1 LNHDA and CDR2 SQIVND come from the germline V gene (reference sequence). CDR3: CASRQGIYGYTF. The CDR3, as DNA: TGTGCCAGTAGACAGGGGATCTATGGCTACACCTTC.

V is TRBV5-8 and J is TRBJ1-2, with D maybe TRBD1 (5 bases). Germline CDR1 reads SGHTS; CDR2 reads YDEGEE. The V end lost 0 bases, the J end lost 0 bases, and 9 bases lay between the germline ends. The CDR3 sequence is 15 residues long. The CDR3 sequence is CASSLGAGSNYGYTF. CDR3 nucleotides: TGTGCCAGCAGCTTGGGCGCAGGGTCTAACTATGGCTACACCTTC.

V usage is TRBV5-6 and J usage is TRBJ2-7; 9 bases are shared with TRBD2. Germline CDR1 SGHDT, CDR2 YYEEEE. The CDR3 is made up of 17 amino acids. V trimming: 4 bases; J trimming: 0 bases; junction bases outside the gene matches: 11. The CDR3: CASSPTPQAGGSYEQYF. For the CDR3, the DNA is TGTGCCAGCAGCCCTACCCCCCAAGCGGGGGGCTCCTACGAGCAGTACTTC.

This rearrangement joins TRBV11-2 to TRBJ1-2; D perhaps matches TRBD1 (5 bases). Looked up from germline, CDR1 is SGHAT and CDR2 is FQNNGV. Trimming took off 2 bases at V and 3 bases at J, with 10 bases between the two ends. The CDR3 length is 14 residues. The CDR3 reads CASSLQGVDYGYTF. DNA of the CDR3: TGTGCCAGCAGCTTACAGGGCGTAGACTATGGCTACACCTTC.

The chain uses TRBV6-1 and TRBJ2-5; 8 positions match TRBD1. Trimming cost V 1 base and J 4 bases; bases outside gene matches: 14. The CDR3 sequence is 18 residues long. From germline, CDR1 is MNHNS and CDR2 SASEGT. This chain's CDR3 is CASSEGRAGGQGIETQYF. The CDR3 region has the DNA TGTGCCAGCAGTGAAGGTCGAGCGGGCGGACAGGGAATAGAGACCCAGTACTTC.

The chain links TRBV7-2 to TRBJ1-5; TRBD1 matches at 7 bases. CDR3 length equals 15 residues. Germline values: CDR1 SGHTA, CDR2 FQGNSA. J was trimmed by 0 bases and V by 4 bases; bases with no gene match: 3. The CDR3 here is CASSSGQISNQPQHF. The CDR3 bases are TGTGCCAGCAGCTCGGGACAGATTAGCAATCAGCCCCAGCATTTT.

V usage is TRBV27 and J usage is TRBJ1-1; D not certain. Germline values: CDR1 MNHEY, CDR2 SMNVEV (reference sequence). The CDR3 extends over 13 amino acids. The V end was cut by 3 bases, the J end by 1 base, with 6 bases between. The CDR3 bases are TGTGCCAGCAGTTTTCGGGGGAACACTGAAGCTTTCTTT. Amino acids: CASSFRGNTEAFF.

The rearrangement links TRBV27 to TRBJ2-7; 11 positions match TRBD2. The CDR3 consists of 17 residues. With V trimmed by 2 bases and J by 3 bases, 9 bases remained unmatched. From germline, CDR1 is MNHEY and CDR2 SMNVEV (reference sequence). In nucleotides, the CDR3 is TGTGCCAGCAGTTTACCCAAGACTAGCGGGGCCCTCTACGAGCAGTACTTC. It is translated as CASSLPKTSGALYEQYF.

This chain links TRBV9 with TRBJ1-3; no clear D gene. The germline gives CDR1 SGDLS, CDR2 YYNGEE. V was clipped by 0 bases and J by 2 bases, with 6 bases between them. The CDR3 covers 14 residues. DNA of the CDR3: TGTGCCAGCAGCGTAGCTGGAGCTGGAAACACCATATATTTT. Residues: CASSVAGAGNTIYF.

CDR3 region: CASSLAQGSEQYF. For the CDR3, the DNA is TGTGCCAGCAGTCTCGCCCAGGGAAGCGAGCAGTACTTC. The J gene is TRBJ2-7, the V gene TRBV27, with D perhaps TRBD1 (5 bases). Trimming cost V 5 bases and J 6 bases, with 14 bases left between them. This CDR3 comprises 13 residues. Per the germline V gene, CDR1 is MNHEY and CDR2 is SMNVEV (reference sequence).

As concerns this clone: Other DNA sequences in this specimen translate into the identical CDR3. This sequence joins TRBV5-1 and TRBJ1-1; 8 bases fit TRBD1. J lost 1 base, V lost 4 bases, and 3 bases had no gene match. Germline lookup yields CDR1 SGHRS and CDR2 YFSETQ. This CDR3 spans 14 amino acids. This CDR3 is CASSPGQGNTEAFF. The CDR3 nucleotides are TGCGCCAGCAGCCCAGGACAGGGGAACACTGAAGCTTTCTTT.

The rearrangement links TRBV6-5 to TRBJ1-2, with 7 bases aligning to TRBD1. This CDR3 spans 15 amino acids. The V gene end was trimmed by 2 bases and the J gene end by 4 bases; junction bases not matched to a gene: 7. Germline CDR1 MNHEY, CDR2 SVGAGI. The chain's CDR3 is CASSYRQGGGYGYTF. DNA of the CDR3: TGTGCCAGCAGTTACCGACAGGGAGGAGGCTATGGCTACACCTTC.

The V call is TRBV6-1, the J call TRBJ2-3, with D possibly TRBD1 on 5 matching bases. The CDR3 contains 16 residues. Trimming cost V 6 bases and J 2 bases, with 18 bases left between them. The germline gives CDR1 MNHNS, CDR2 SASEGT. The CDR3 nucleotides read TGTGCCAGCAGCGAACGACAGTTCAAAATCACAGATACGCAGTATTTT. Protein product: CASSERQFKITDTQYF.

The chain joins TRBV27 to TRBJ2-1; D possibly corresponds to TRBD1 (8 bases). Germline CDR1 reads MNHEY; CDR2 reads SMNVEV (reference sequence). V lost 6 bases and J 7 bases, leaving 19 bases between the germline ends. The CDR3 contains 15 residues. Here the CDR3 DNA reads TGTGCCAGCAGAGACAGGGGACTACTAGGGAATGAGCAGTTCTTC. It codes for CASRDRGLLGNEQFF.

CDR3 sequence: CASSPLWASYEQYF. CDR3 bases: TGCGCCAGCAGCCCCCTTTGGGCGTCCTACGAGCAGTACTTC. V and J are TRBV5-1 and TRBJ2-7; D is unresolved. Trimming took 4 bases from V and 1 from J, leaving 12 bases between them. The CDR3 totals 14 residues. Germline V gene lookup returns CDR1 SGHRS and CDR2 YFSETQ.

V and J are TRBV3-1 (or the pseudogene TRBV3-2) and TRBJ2-6, with D unclear. The CDR3 length is 15 residues. Trimming took 4 bases from V and 0 from J, leaving 7 bases between them. Germline V gene sequence: CDR1 LGHDT, CDR2 YNNKEL (reference sequence). The CDR3: CASSPRSSGANVLTF. In nucleotides, the CDR3 is TGTGCCAGCAGCCCGCGTAGCTCTGGGGCCAACGTCCTGACTTTC.

A few counts support this clone. The gene calls are TRBV10-1 and TRBJ2-2, with 11 bases fitting TRBD2. With V trimmed by 2 bases and J by 6 bases, 2 bases remained unmatched. Germline V gene lookup returns CDR1 WNHNN and CDR2 SYGVQD (reference sequence). The CDR3 is made up of 15 amino acids. Here the CDR3 DNA reads TGCGCCAGCAGTGAGCTTAGCGGGGGGGCCGGGGAGCTGTTTTTT. Translating it yields CASSELSGGAGELFF.

The chain carries TRBV25-1 and TRBJ1-4, with TRBD1 identical over 8 bases. Germline V gene sequence: CDR1 MGHDK, CDR2 SYGVNS. J gave up 0 bases and V 2 bases, and 5 bases lay outside the gene matches. This CDR3 is 17 amino acids long. The CDR3 is CASSETRRGPTNEKLFF. The CDR3 DNA sequence: TGTGCCAGCAGTGAAACGCGCAGGGGGCCAACTAATGAAAAACTGTTTTTT.

The rearrangement links TRBV7-8 to TRBJ1-1, with a tentative D call TRBD1 (5 bases). Trimming removed 5 bases from V and 5 bases from J, with 15 bases in between. In germline, CDR1 is SGHVS, CDR2 FQNEAQ. The CDR3 runs 14 residues. The DNA of the CDR3 is TGTGCCAGCAGCGAGCAGGGTCTGTGGACTGAAGCTTTCTTT. Its protein is CASSEQGLWTEAFF. The whole variable domain, remainder taken from reference TRBV7-8 and TRBJ1-1, is GAGVSQSPRYKVAKRGQDVALRCDPISGHVSLFWYQQALGQGPEFLTYFQNEAQLDKSGLPSDRFFAERPEGSVSTLKIQRTQQEDSAVYLCASSEQGLWTEAFFGQGTRLTVV.

The V and J genes are TRBV19 and TRBJ1-5; D perhaps matches TRBD1 (6 bases). The CDR3 length is 16 residues. The V gene lost 4 bases and the J gene lost 6 bases, with 19 bases spanning the gap. Per germline, CDR1 LNHDA and CDR2 SQIVND (reference sequence). The CDR3 sequence: CASSTTTGLGFQPQHF. The CDR3 nucleotides read TGTGCCAGTAGTACTACAACAGGGTTGGGGTTTCAGCCCCAGCATTTT.

CDR3 DNA: TGCGCCAGCAGCTTATCAGGGGGAGAGTATGGCTACACCTTC. Encoded protein: CASSLSGGEYGYTF. V usage is TRBV5-1 and J usage is TRBJ1-2, with 7 bases matching TRBD1. Trimming at V came to 2 bases and at J to 5 bases, leaving 6 bases not matched to a gene. Germline V gene sequence: CDR1 SGHRS, CDR2 YFSETQ. This CDR3 is built from 14 residues.